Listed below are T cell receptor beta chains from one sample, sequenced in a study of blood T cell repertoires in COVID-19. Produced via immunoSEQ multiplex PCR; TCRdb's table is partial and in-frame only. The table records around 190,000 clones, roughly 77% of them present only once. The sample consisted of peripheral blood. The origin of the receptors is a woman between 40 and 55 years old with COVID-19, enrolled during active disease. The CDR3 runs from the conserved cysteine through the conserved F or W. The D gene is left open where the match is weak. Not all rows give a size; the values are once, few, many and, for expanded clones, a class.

CDR3aa: CASSLGAGARYF
CDR3nt: TGTGCCAGCAGTTTAGGCGCGGGAGCTCGATACTTC
j_gene: TRBJ2-5
abundance: few
v_gene: TRBV12-3/TRBV12-4
d_gene: TRBD2

CDR3aa: CASFSQDRANEQYF
CDR3nt: TGTGCCAGCTTTTCCCAGGACAGGGCCAACGAGCAGTACTTC
j_gene: TRBJ2-7
abundance: -
v_gene: TRBV18
d_gene: TRBD1

CDR3aa: CASSGYWGPGNTGELFF
CDR3nt: TGTGCCAGCAGCGGATATTGGGGGCCGGGGAACACCGGGGAGCTGTTTTTT
j_gene: TRBJ2-2
abundance: -
v_gene: TRBV7-2
d_gene: -

CDR3aa: CASSVRDRGDSPLHF
CDR3nt: TGCGCCAGCAGCGTGCGGGACAGGGGAGATTCACCCCTCCACTTT
j_gene: TRBJ1-6
abundance: -
v_gene: TRBV4-1
d_gene: TRBD1

CDR3aa: CASRPGQGAYNEQFF
CDR3nt: TGCGCCAGCAGACCGGGACAGGGGGCCTACAATGAGCAGTTCTTC
j_gene: TRBJ2-1
abundance: -
v_gene: TRBV5-1
d_gene: TRBD1

CDR3aa: CASSPETSGYNEQFF
CDR3nt: TGTGCCAGCTCACCTGAGACTAGCGGCTACAATGAGCAGTTCTTC
j_gene: TRBJ2-1
abundance: -
v_gene: TRBV18
d_gene: TRBD2

CDR3aa: CASSQRGQGNTEAFF
CDR3nt: TGCGCCAGCAGCCAGAGGGGACAGGGGAACACTGAAGCTTTCTTT
j_gene: TRBJ1-1
abundance: -
v_gene: TRBV5-1
d_gene: TRBD1

CDR3aa: CASSREGQGNGYTF
CDR3nt: TGTGCCAGCAGCCGGGAGGGGCAGGGGAATGGCTACACCTTC
j_gene: TRBJ1-2
abundance: -
v_gene: TRBV6-5
d_gene: -

CDR3aa: CASSLEGADQPQHF
CDR3nt: TGTGCCAGCAGTTTAGAGGGGGCGGATCAGCCCCAGCATTTT
j_gene: TRBJ1-5
abundance: -
v_gene: TRBV27
d_gene: TRBD1

CDR3aa: CASTRDRGLHEQYF
CDR3nt: TGTGCCAGCACCCGGGACAGGGGTTTACACGAGCAGTACTTC
j_gene: TRBJ2-7
abundance: -
v_gene: TRBV2
d_gene: TRBD1

CDR3aa: CASSPMGQGSEAFF
CDR3nt: TGCGCCAGCAGCCCCATGGGACAGGGGTCCGAAGCTTTCTTT
j_gene: TRBJ1-1
abundance: -
v_gene: TRBV4-1
d_gene: TRBD1

CDR3aa: CASSLFSSGANVLTF
CDR3nt: TGTGCCAGCAGCTTATTTAGCTCTGGGGCCAACGTCCTGACTTTC
j_gene: TRBJ2-6
abundance: -
v_gene: TRBV7-8
d_gene: -

CDR3aa: CASSPQGIEQFF
CDR3nt: TGTGCCAGCAGCCCACAGGGAATCGAGCAGTTCTTC
j_gene: TRBJ2-1
abundance: -
v_gene: TRBV7-3
d_gene: -

CDR3aa: CASSSARGLSNEQFF
CDR3nt: TGTGCCAGCAGTTCAGCACGGGGTCTCTCAAATGAGCAGTTCTTC
j_gene: TRBJ2-1
abundance: -
v_gene: TRBV6-5
d_gene: -

CDR3aa: CASSGQGAGDTEAFF
CDR3nt: TGCGCCAGCAGCGGCCAGGGGGCGGGGGACACTGAAGCTTTCTTT
j_gene: TRBJ1-1
abundance: many
v_gene: TRBV5-1
d_gene: TRBD1

CDR3aa: CASSSHAGTDTQYF
CDR3nt: TGTGCCAGCAGCTCTCATGCGGGGACAGATACGCAGTATTTT
j_gene: TRBJ2-3
abundance: -
v_gene: TRBV11-2
d_gene: -

CDR3aa: CASSEWSGAIGGTQYF
CDR3nt: TGTGCCAGCAGTGAGTGGAGCGGGGCGATAGGGGGGACCCAGTACTTC
j_gene: TRBJ2-5
abundance: -
v_gene: TRBV6-1
d_gene: -

CDR3aa: CASSQETGRGNTIYF
CDR3nt: TGTGCCAGCAGCCAGGAGACAGGGAGGGGAAACACCATATATTTT
j_gene: TRBJ1-3
abundance: -
v_gene: TRBV3-1/TRBV3-2
d_gene: TRBD1

CDR3aa: CASSPPSTSTDTQYF
CDR3nt: TGTGCCAGCTCACCACCGAGCACTAGCACAGATACGCAGTATTTT
j_gene: TRBJ2-3
abundance: -
v_gene: TRBV18
d_gene: -

CDR3aa: CASLRDRYNEQFF
CDR3nt: TGTGCCAGCCTCCGGGACAGATACAATGAGCAGTTCTTC
j_gene: TRBJ2-1
abundance: once
v_gene: TRBV12-3/TRBV12-4
d_gene: TRBD1

CDR3aa: CAGHRDGGDIQYF
CDR3nt: TGTGCCGGCCACCGCGACGGAGGGGACATTCAGTACTTC
j_gene: TRBJ2-4
abundance: -
v_gene: TRBV7-9
d_gene: -

CDR3aa: CASSEAVEYGYTF
CDR3nt: TGTGCCAGCAGTGAAGCGGTAGAATATGGCTACACCTTC
j_gene: TRBJ1-2
abundance: -
v_gene: TRBV6-1
d_gene: -

CDR3aa: CASSLTGDETQYF
CDR3nt: TGTGCCAGCAGCCTCACAGGGGACGAGACCCAGTACTTC
j_gene: TRBJ2-5
abundance: once
v_gene: TRBV11-3
d_gene: TRBD1

CDR3aa: CASSHGDNNQPQHF
CDR3nt: TGTGCCAGCAGCCACGGGGATAATAATCAGCCCCAGCATTTT
j_gene: TRBJ1-5
abundance: -
v_gene: TRBV7-2
d_gene: -

CDR3aa: CASSLGPGEDYGYTF
CDR3nt: TGCGCCAGCAGCTTGGGCCCAGGGGAAGACTATGGCTACACCTTC
j_gene: TRBJ1-2
abundance: once
v_gene: TRBV5-1
d_gene: -

CDR3aa: CASSVVPSTGELFF
CDR3nt: TGTGCCAGCAGCGTAGTTCCCTCCACCGGGGAGCTGTTTTTT
j_gene: TRBJ2-2
abundance: -
v_gene: TRBV9
d_gene: -

CDR3aa: CASRLGVQADISYNEQFF
CDR3nt: TGCGCCAGCAGATTAGGGGTACAAGCAGACATCTCCTACAATGAGCAGTTCTTC
j_gene: TRBJ2-1
abundance: -
v_gene: TRBV5-1
d_gene: -

CDR3aa: CASSFGLAGVLYQETQYF
CDR3nt: TGTGCCAGCAGCTTTGGGCTAGCGGGGGTCTTGTACCAAGAGACCCAGTACTTC
j_gene: TRBJ2-5
abundance: -
v_gene: TRBV7-9
d_gene: TRBD2

CDR3aa: CASSVLAGGQDTQYF
CDR3nt: TGTGCCAGCAGCGTGCTAGCGGGGGGGCAGGATACGCAGTATTTT
j_gene: TRBJ2-3
abundance: -
v_gene: TRBV9
d_gene: TRBD2

CDR3aa: CASSTTGGGQPQHF
CDR3nt: TGTGCCAGTAGTACGACAGGGGGCGGACAGCCCCAGCATTTT
j_gene: TRBJ1-5
abundance: -
v_gene: TRBV19
d_gene: TRBD1

CDR3aa: CASSIDRVGRADTQYF
CDR3nt: TGTGCCAGTAGTATAGATCGGGTAGGGAGGGCAGATACGCAGTATTTT
j_gene: TRBJ2-3
abundance: -
v_gene: TRBV19
d_gene: TRBD2

CDR3aa: CASSVGTGYYGYTF
CDR3nt: TGTGCCAGCAGCGTAGGGACAGGGTACTATGGCTACACCTTC
j_gene: TRBJ1-2
abundance: -
v_gene: TRBV9
d_gene: TRBD1

CDR3aa: CASRLAGVTDTQYF
CDR3nt: TGCGCCAGCAGATTAGCGGGGGTCACAGATACGCAGTATTTT
j_gene: TRBJ2-3
abundance: -
v_gene: TRBV5-1
d_gene: TRBD2

CDR3aa: CASSSHTWTSGRNQYNEQFF
CDR3nt: TGTGCCAGCAGTTCGCATACCTGGACTAGCGGGAGGAACCAATACAATGAGCAGTTCTTC
j_gene: TRBJ2-1
abundance: -
v_gene: TRBV27
d_gene: TRBD2

CDR3aa: CASSRGSAGDNEQFF
CDR3nt: TGTGCCAGCAGCCGAGGGTCAGCGGGGGACAATGAGCAGTTCTTC
j_gene: TRBJ2-1
abundance: -
v_gene: TRBV7-8
d_gene: TRBD2

CDR3aa: CASSEQSTDNQPQHF
CDR3nt: TGTGCCAGCAGTGAGCAGTCGACAGACAATCAGCCCCAGCATTTT
j_gene: TRBJ1-5
abundance: -
v_gene: TRBV6-1
d_gene: -

CDR3aa: CASSPPWQGVTDTQYF
CDR3nt: TGTGCCAGCAGCCCCCCCTGGCAGGGGGTCACAGATACGCAGTATTTT
j_gene: TRBJ2-3
abundance: -
v_gene: TRBV5-5
d_gene: TRBD1

CDR3aa: CASSYSRASNYGYTF
CDR3nt: TGTGCCAGCAGTTACAGCAGGGCCTCTAACTATGGCTACACCTTC
j_gene: TRBJ1-2
abundance: many
v_gene: TRBV6-5
d_gene: -

CDR3aa: CASGDRGRGWQYF
CDR3nt: TGTGCCAGCGGGGACAGGGGCCGCGGGTGGCAGTACTTC
j_gene: TRBJ2-7
abundance: -
v_gene: TRBV27
d_gene: TRBD1

CDR3aa: CASSYFRGQSNEKLFF
CDR3nt: TGTGCCAGCAGTTACTTTCGAGGACAGAGTAATGAAAAACTGTTTTTT
j_gene: TRBJ1-4
abundance: -
v_gene: TRBV6-6
d_gene: -

CDR3aa: CASSLPNRSGREYEQYF
CDR3nt: TGTGCCAGCAGCTTACCTAACCGGAGCGGGAGAGAATACGAGCAGTACTTC
j_gene: TRBJ2-7
abundance: -
v_gene: TRBV7-8
d_gene: TRBD2

CDR3aa: CASSPSGTGEYGYTF
CDR3nt: TGTGCCAGCTCACCCTCCGGGACAGGGGAATATGGCTACACCTTC
j_gene: TRBJ1-2
abundance: -
v_gene: TRBV18
d_gene: TRBD1